The subject of this entry is one T cell receptor beta chain. This study enrolled people aged roughly 18 to 89 from about 26 US geographic areas. Categorization into cohorts depended on clinical history that participants reported. Recovery among Cohort 3 donors was established by two negative PCRs, clearance, or symptom resolution. These data come from a study of blood T cell repertoires in COVID-19. Across the whole study: Spain, Italy and the United States supplied samples that represented acute and convalescent COVID-19.

The table came from immunoSEQ multiplex PCR; TCRdb's copy has only in-frame clones and leaves some out. This sample has 320,000 or so clones, with roughly 87% found just once. CDR1 is SGHRS and CDR2 is YFSETQ in the germline V gene. V gave up 2 bases and J gave up 4 bases; unmatched junction bases: 5. The CDR3 length is 15 residues. This rearrangement joins TRBV5-1 to TRBJ2-1; TRBD1 aligns across 8 bases. The clonotype was recovered from a woman in her twenties or thirties who had recovered from COVID-19. Sequenced material: PBMCs or T cells enriched from blood (not recorded which). Here the CDR3 DNA reads TGCGCCAGCAGCTTTCAAGGGACAGGTTACAATGAGCAGTTCTTC. It encodes CASSFQGTGYNEQFF.